This T cell receptor beta chain was sequenced for a study of cytomegalovirus exposure and HLA in healthy donors. Germline CDR1 and CDR2: MNHEY and SVGAGI. The CDR3 spans 15 residues. The V end lost 4 bases, the J end lost 2 bases, and 14 bases lay between the germline ends. Researchers ran the PCR with 60 Vbeta and 13 Jbeta primers. This table comes from immunoSEQ multiplex PCR, and its TCRdb copy is limited to in-frame clones, with some not included. Among over 70,000 clones listed, less than 80% were seen once. Input material: PBMCs. The chain combines TRBV6-5 with TRBJ1-2, with D possibly being TRBD1 (5 bases). The origin of this receptor is a male donor in good health and CMV-seronegative. The CDR3 sequence: CASSSDRGKNYGYTF. The CDR3 DNA follows: TGTGCCAGCAGTTCTGATCGGGGGAAAAACTATGGCTACACCTTC.